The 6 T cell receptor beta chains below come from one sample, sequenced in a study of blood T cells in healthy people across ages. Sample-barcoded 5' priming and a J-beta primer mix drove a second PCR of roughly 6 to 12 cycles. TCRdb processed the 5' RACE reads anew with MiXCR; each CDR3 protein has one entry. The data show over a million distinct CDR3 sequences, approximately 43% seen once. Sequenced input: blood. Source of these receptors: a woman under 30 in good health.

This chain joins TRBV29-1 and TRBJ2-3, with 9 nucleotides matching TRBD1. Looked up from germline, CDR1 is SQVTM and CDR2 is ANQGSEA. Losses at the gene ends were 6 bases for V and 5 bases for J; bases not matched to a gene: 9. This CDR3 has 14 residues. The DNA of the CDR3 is TGCAGCGTCCATCCCCGGGACAGGGAAGATACGCAGTATTTT. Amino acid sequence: CSVHPRDREDTQYF.

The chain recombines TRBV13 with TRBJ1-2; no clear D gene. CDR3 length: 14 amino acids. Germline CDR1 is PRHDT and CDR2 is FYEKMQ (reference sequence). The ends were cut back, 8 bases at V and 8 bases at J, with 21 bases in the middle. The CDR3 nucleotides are TGTGCCAGCTGCCTCTCGGGAGGGTTGGGCGGCTACACCTTC. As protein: CASCLSGGLGGYTF. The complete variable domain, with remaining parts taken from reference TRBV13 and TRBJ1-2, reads AAGVIQSPRHLIKEKRETATLKCYPIPRHDTVYWYQQGPGQDPQFLISFYEKMQSDKGSIPDRFSAQQFSDYHSELNMSSLELGDSALYFCASCLSGGLGGYTFGSGTRLTVV.

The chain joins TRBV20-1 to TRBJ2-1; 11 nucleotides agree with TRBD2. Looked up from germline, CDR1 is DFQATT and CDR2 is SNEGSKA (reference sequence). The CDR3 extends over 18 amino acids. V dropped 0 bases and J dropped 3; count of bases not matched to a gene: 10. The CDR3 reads CSARDLASGGPLYNEQFF. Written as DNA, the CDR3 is TGCAGTGCTAGAGATCTAGCTAGCGGGGGGCCCCTCTACAATGAGCAGTTCTTC.

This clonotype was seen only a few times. This chain's CDR3 is CSATPGLDYEQYF. The CDR3 DNA reads as TGCAGTGCTACGCCGGGACTGGACTACGAGCAGTACTTC. The V and J genes are TRBV20-1 and TRBJ2-7, with a tentative D call TRBD2 (6 bases). The CDR3 has 13 residues. Germline V gives CDR1 DFQATT, CDR2 SNEGSKA (reference sequence). V gave up 4 bases and J gave up 3 bases, with 13 bases separating them.

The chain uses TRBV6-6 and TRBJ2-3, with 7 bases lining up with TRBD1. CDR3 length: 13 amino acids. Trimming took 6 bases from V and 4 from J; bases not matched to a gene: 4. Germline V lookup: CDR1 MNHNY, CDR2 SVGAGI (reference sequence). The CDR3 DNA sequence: TGTGCCAGCAGAAACGACAGGGCAGATACGCAGTATTTT. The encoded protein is CASRNDRADTQYF.

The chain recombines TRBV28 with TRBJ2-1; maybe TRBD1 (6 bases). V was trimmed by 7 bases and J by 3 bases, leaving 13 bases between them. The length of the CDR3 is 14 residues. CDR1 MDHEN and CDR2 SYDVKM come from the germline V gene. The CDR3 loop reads CASTPGVHYNEQFF. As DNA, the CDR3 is TGTGCCAGCACCCCAGGGGTCCACTACAATGAGCAGTTCTTC.